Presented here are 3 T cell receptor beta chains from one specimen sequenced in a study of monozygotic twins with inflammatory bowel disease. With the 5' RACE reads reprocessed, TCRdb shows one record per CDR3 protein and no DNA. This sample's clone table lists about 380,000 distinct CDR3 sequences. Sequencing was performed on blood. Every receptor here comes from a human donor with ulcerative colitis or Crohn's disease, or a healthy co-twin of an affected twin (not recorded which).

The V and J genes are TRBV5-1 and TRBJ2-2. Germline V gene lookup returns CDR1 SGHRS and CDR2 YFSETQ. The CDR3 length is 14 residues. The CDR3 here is CASSFSRNTGELFF.

This chain's CDR3 is CASSFVPGRGYTF. The chain has TRBV12-3 or TRBV12-4 and TRBJ1-2; with no DNA, the TCRdb D assignment of TRBD1 cannot be verified. This CDR3 is 13 amino acids long.

CDR3 sequence: CASNPPGNGELFF. The chain combines TRBV28 with TRBJ2-2; TCRdb designates TRBD1, a call that cannot be tested without DNA. The germline CDR1 and CDR2 sequences are MDHEN and SYDVKM. This CDR3 has 13 residues.